Given below is one T cell receptor beta chain in context. The sample is drawn from a study of control samples from healthy donors and cancer patients. Per the germline V gene, CDR1 is MNHEY and CDR2 is SMNVEV (reference sequence). The V end lost 4 bases, the J end lost 2 bases, and 9 bases lay between the germline ends. The CDR3 is made up of 15 amino acids. Some clones are missing from TCRdb's copy, which holds only in-frame ones; the method was immunoSEQ multiplex PCR. The sample includes 120,000 or so clones, more than 75% of them seen just once. The TCR sequence derives from a man between 18 and 35 years old in good health. This chain connects TRBV27 to TRBJ1-6; D is uncertain. Material: blood. This CDR3 is CASSSHRAYNSPLHF. In DNA form, the CDR3 reads TGTGCCAGCAGTTCCCACAGAGCCTATAATTCACCCCTCCACTTT.